This TCR beta chain appears in the sequencing data of a study of blood T cell repertoires in COVID-19. CDR3 length: 13 residues. The germline V gene encodes CDR1 SGHDN and CDR2 FVKESK. As to this clone: One junction end does not reproduce the germline sequence, and a read error may be involved.

Using immunoSEQ multiplex PCR, the repertoire was profiled, and TCRdb retains in-frame clones only, with some absent. The table has fewer than 300,000 clones, about nine tenths seen once; the top ten hold approximately 2.1%. The receptor comes from a woman in her thirties with COVID-19, enrolled during active disease. The source material was peripheral blood. The genes are TRBV14 and TRBJ2-1; 7 nucleotides match TRBD2. This chain's CDR3 is CASSHVPRDYLIF. The CDR3, as DNA: TGTGCCAGCAGCCATGTCCCCCGGGACTATTTGATCTTC.